Each of the 26 T cell receptor beta chains below was sequenced from the same sample in a study of technical replicates of blood from several donors. This table comes from immunoSEQ multiplex PCR, and its TCRdb copy is limited to in-frame clones, with some not included. The table has around 84,000 clones, 95% to 98% seen once. The specimen sequenced was T cells isolated from PBMCs. The receptors here all came from a human donor in good health.

This clone appeared a single time. The CDR3 region is CASSRAGTGSYEQYF. CDR3 bases: TGTGCCAGCAGTCGGGCCGGGACAGGGTCGTACGAGCAGTACTTC. V usage is TRBV6-1 and J usage is TRBJ2-7; 9 positions agree with TRBD1. Germline CDR1 is MNHNS and CDR2 is SASEGT. With 5 bases clipped from V and 4 bases from J, the junction kept 9 bases outside the gene matches. This CDR3 region has 15 residues.

This clone has a single count. This sequence joins TRBV7-9 and TRBJ2-7; TRBD1 is a possible D gene (6 bases). Trimming took 7 bases from V and 2 from J, leaving 15 bases between them. CDR1 and CDR2 (germline): SEHNR, FQNEAQ (reference sequence). The CDR3 spans 14 residues. In DNA form, the CDR3 reads TGTGCCAGCAATTGGGACACCCAGACCTACGAGCAGTACTTC. The encoded protein is CASNWDTQTYEQYF.

The chain has TRBV5-4 and TRBJ2-3; D is unclear. This CDR3 has 15 amino acids. Trimming removed 1 base at V and 0 bases at J, with 9 bases between. From germline, CDR1 is SGHNT and CDR2 YYREEE (reference sequence). In nucleotides, the CDR3 is TGTGCCAGCAGCTTGCCCAGGCAAAGCACAGATACGCAGTATTTT. Protein product: CASSLPRQSTDTQYF.

The rearrangement uses TRBV2 and TRBJ1-2; maybe TRBD1 (5 bases). V was trimmed by 3 bases and J by 5 bases, leaving 13 bases between them. The CDR3 loop spans 14 amino acids. Germline V gene lookup returns CDR1 SNHLY and CDR2 FYNNEI. CDR3 sequence: CASSDSGGTYGYTF. The CDR3 DNA sequence: TGTGCCAGCAGTGATTCGGGGGGAACTTATGGCTACACCTTC.

V is TRBV28 and J is TRBJ2-3; 11 bases line up with TRBD2. The V and J ends lost 6 bases and 2 bases, in that order; junction bases with no gene match: 10. Germline assignment: CDR1 MDHEN and CDR2 SYDVKM. CDR3 length equals 17 residues. CDR3 in DNA: TGTGCCAGCAGCCTAGGGGGGACTAGCGGCTTCACAGATACGCAGTATTTT. The encoded protein is CASSLGGTSGFTDTQYF.

V is TRBV18 and J is TRBJ1-1; D perhaps matches TRBD1 (6 bases). V was clipped by 2 bases and J by 0 bases, with 10 bases between them. This CDR3 spans 15 amino acids. Germline lookup yields CDR1 KGHSH and CDR2 LQKENI. This CDR3 reads CASSPGNRVNTEAFF. The CDR3 DNA sequence: TGTGCCAGCTCACCAGGGAACAGGGTGAACACTGAAGCTTTCTTT.

The J gene is TRBJ2-1, the V gene TRBV11-3, with no clear D. The CDR3 spans 16 residues. Germline V gene sequence: CDR1 SGHNT, CDR2 YENEEA. V gave up 5 bases and J gave up 3 bases, with 17 bases separating them. The CDR3 loop reads CASSIPGRFDYNEQFF. In DNA form, the CDR3 reads TGTGCCAGCAGCATCCCCGGCAGGTTCGACTACAATGAGCAGTTCTTC.

The chain couples TRBV19 to TRBJ2-1; 10 bases line up with TRBD2. Germline V gives CDR1 LNHDA, CDR2 SQIVND (reference sequence). J was trimmed by 0 bases and V by 4 bases; bases with no gene match: 21. CDR3 size: 22 residues. CDR3 in amino acids: CASSTGTYWTSGASSSYNEQFF. CDR3 coding DNA: TGTGCCAGTAGTACTGGGACATATTGGACTAGCGGAGCCTCCAGCTCCTACAATGAGCAGTTCTTC.

This chain uses TRBV2 with TRBJ2-1, with 10 nucleotides matching TRBD2. Germline CDR1 is SNHLY and CDR2 is FYNNEI. This CDR3 region has 15 residues. V was pared by 5 bases and J by 12 bases, with 13 bases of the junction left unmatched. The CDR3 protein is CASSLIAGGGVLQFF. DNA for the CDR3: TGTGCCAGCAGTTTAATAGCGGGGGGAGGGGTTTTGCAGTTCTTC.

The gene calls are TRBV10-1 and TRBJ2-4, with D perhaps matching TRBD1 (6 bases). Trimming pared 8 bases from V and 1 base from J, leaving 15 bases between. This CDR3 is built from 15 residues. Looked up from germline, CDR1 is WNHNN and CDR2 is SYGVQD (reference sequence). The CDR3 DNA is TGCGCCAGCCCAACAGGGTTGGGGGCCAAAAACATTCAGTACTTC. Translated, it gives CASPTGLGAKNIQYF.

In its sample, this clone was seen once. The chain combines TRBV19 with TRBJ2-7; 10 bases line up with TRBD1. V shed 5 bases, J shed 3 bases, and the junction held 4 bases outside the gene matches. The CDR3 runs to 14 residues. CDR1 is LNHDA, CDR2 SQIVND, per germline (reference sequence). This CDR3 reads CASSSGTGDYEQYF. CDR3 DNA sequence: TGTGCCAGTAGTTCCGGGACAGGGGACTACGAGCAGTACTTC.

The V and J genes are TRBV19 and TRBJ1-5; D gene uncertain. This CDR3 comprises 15 residues. In germline, CDR1 is LNHDA, CDR2 SQIVND (reference sequence). The V gene lost 7 bases and the J gene lost 5 bases, with 18 bases spanning the gap. Here the CDR3 reads CASTVSGGNYQPQHF. In DNA, the CDR3 is TGTGCCAGTACAGTTTCCGGAGGGAACTATCAGCCCCAGCATTTT.

This sequence joins TRBV2 and TRBJ2-7; 10 bases fit TRBD1. Per the germline V gene, CDR1 is SNHLY and CDR2 is FYNNEI. Losses at the gene ends were 5 bases for V and 4 bases for J; bases not matched to a gene: 5. The CDR3 sequence is 14 residues long. CDR3 DNA sequence: TGTGCCAGCAGTTTCCGGGACAGGGGATACGAGCAGTACTTC. It encodes CASSFRDRGYEQYF.

V is TRBV19 and J is TRBJ1-1; the D gene is possibly TRBD1 (6 bases). V shed 6 bases and J shed 0 bases, with 14 bases lying between them. The V gene's germline CDR1 is LNHDA and CDR2 SQIVND (reference sequence). CDR3 length: 15 residues. The CDR3 loop reads CASRRTEIMNTEAFF. The CDR3 DNA follows: TGTGCCAGTAGGCGGACAGAAATCATGAACACTGAAGCTTTCTTT.

The rearrangement uses TRBV6-5 and TRBJ1-2; no definite D call. The ends were cut back, 4 bases at V and 6 bases at J, with 18 bases in the middle. The V gene's germline CDR1 is MNHEY and CDR2 SVGAGI. The CDR3 contains 15 residues. CDR3 region: CASSSPREGADGYTF. CDR3 sequence (DNA): TGTGCCAGCAGTTCGCCCCGTGAGGGCGCGGATGGCTACACCTTC.

The chain is built from TRBV5-5 and TRBJ2-5; D gene ambiguous. This CDR3 is built from 13 residues. CDR1 is SGHKS, CDR2 YYEKEE, per germline (reference sequence). The V and J ends lost 2 bases and 2 bases respectively, with 7 bases between them. The CDR3 loop reads CASSFPGQETQYF. The CDR3 nucleotides read TGTGCCAGCAGCTTCCCCGGGCAAGAGACCCAGTACTTC. Filled out from reference TRBV5-5 and TRBJ2-5, the complete variable domain reads DAGVTQSPTHLIKTRGQQVTLRCSPISGHKSVSWYQQVLGQGPQFIFQYYEKEERGRGNFPDRFSARQFPNYSSELNVNALLLGDSALYLCASSFPGQETQYFGPGTRLLVL.

The J gene is TRBJ1-1, the V gene TRBV6-1, with 8 bases identical to TRBD1. V was clipped by 7 bases and J by 1 base; unmatched bases: 5. This CDR3 has 14 residues. Germline CDR1 and CDR2: MNHNS and SASEGT. CDR3 amino acids: CASTSGGRNTEAFF. CDR3 nucleotide sequence: TGTGCCAGCACTTCAGGGGGCAGGAACACTGAAGCTTTCTTT.

This clone showed up just once. This chain joins TRBV29-1 and TRBJ1-2, with D uncertain. Trimming took 6 bases from V and 1 from J, leaving 15 bases between them. Germline values: CDR1 SQVTM, CDR2 ANQGSEA. This CDR3 region has 14 residues. CDR3 DNA sequence: TGCAGCGTGCTTTCGTCGAGGATTAACTATGGCTACACCTTC. Its protein product is CSVLSSRINYGYTF.

The chain links TRBV6-4 to TRBJ2-2, with TRBD1 as a possible D gene (5 bases). V lost 5 bases to trimming and J lost 4 bases, with 11 bases between them. The CDR3 spans 14 residues. Germline values: CDR1 MRHNA, CDR2 SNTAGT. CDR3 region: CASSLGHSTGELFF. CDR3 in DNA: TGTGCCAGCAGTCTCGGACATTCCACCGGGGAGCTGTTTTTT.

This chain joins TRBV18 and TRBJ1-2, with TRBD1 as a possible D gene (5 bases). V lost 6 bases, J lost 4 bases, and 9 bases lay in between. Per the germline V gene, CDR1 is KGHSH and CDR2 is LQKENI. The CDR3 extends over 12 amino acids. CDR3: CASSPTAYGYTF. As DNA, the CDR3 is TGTGCCAGCTCCCCGACAGCCTATGGCTACACCTTC.

DNA of the CDR3: TGTGCCAGCAGTGAGACAGGGTTGGGCGAGCAGTTCTTC. Protein product: CASSETGLGEQFF. The chain links TRBV28 to TRBJ2-1; 7 bases are a match to TRBD1. Per germline, CDR1 MDHEN and CDR2 SYDVKM. J was trimmed by 10 bases and V by 5 bases; bases with no gene match: 8. This CDR3 has 13 amino acids.

The chain uses TRBV6-1 and TRBJ1-4; TRBD1 agrees at 9 bases. The J segment lost 7 bases and the V segment lost 9 bases, leaving 9 bases of the junction unmatched. The CDR3 contains 14 residues. Germline CDR1 MNHNS, CDR2 SASEGT. CDR3 DNA: TGTGCCAGTGGGGTGGGACAGGGTCTTGAAAAACTGTTTTTT. As protein: CASGVGQGLEKLFF.

This clone has only one observation. The chain has TRBV9 and TRBJ2-3; 8 bases map to TRBD2. The CDR3 totals 15 residues. Germline lookup yields CDR1 SGDLS and CDR2 YYNGEE. J was trimmed by 1 base and V by 2 bases; bases with no gene match: 3. CDR3 amino acids: CASSVGRGGTDTQYF. DNA of the CDR3: TGTGCCAGCAGCGTTGGGCGGGGGGGCACAGATACGCAGTATTTT.

The chain has TRBV7-9 and TRBJ1-5; TRBD1 is a possible D gene (5 bases). The CDR3 extends over 14 amino acids. The V gene lost 2 bases and the J gene lost 2 bases, with 7 bases spanning the gap. In germline, CDR1 is SEHNR, CDR2 FQNEAQ (reference sequence). This CDR3 reads CASSLPGRNQPQHF. CDR3 sequence (DNA): TGTGCCAGCAGCTTACCAGGGCGCAATCAGCCCCAGCATTTT.

The chain recombines TRBV5-6 with TRBJ2-5, with no clear D. The CDR3 has 13 residues. V lost 2 bases and J lost 3, with 8 bases in between. Germline CDR1 SGHDT, CDR2 YYEEEE. CDR3 loop: CASSFSPKETQYF. For the CDR3, the DNA is TGTGCCAGCAGCTTTTCCCCTAAAGAGACCCAGTACTTC.

The chain links TRBV11-3 to TRBJ2-5, with TRBD1 matching over 9 bases. The CDR3 covers 14 residues. The V and J ends lost 5 bases and 5 bases, in that order; junction bases with no gene match: 6. CDR1 is SGHNT, CDR2 YENEEA, per germline. The CDR3: CASSADRGLETQYF. The CDR3 DNA is TGTGCCAGCAGCGCGGACAGGGGATTGGAGACCCAGTACTTC.